Below are 27 T cell receptor beta chains sequenced from a single sample in a study of CD8+CD57+ T cells in acquired aplastic anemia. Genomic DNA templated the TCR beta VDJ and CDR3 profiling. TCRdb processed the reads anew with MiXCR; each CDR3 protein has one entry. Of a few hundred thousand distinct CDR3 sequences in the sample, around 60% were seen once. Specimen: sorted CD4+, CD8+, or CD8+CD57+ T cells (not recorded which) from PBMCs. The origin of the receptors is a human donor in good health.

In regard to this clonotype: In this CDR3 the conserved last residue, phenylalanine or tryptophan, is missing, so a read error is likely. The DNA is left out, because the CDR3 cannot be placed on it with certainty; the CDR3 is given as TCRdb lists it. The chain couples TRBV11-2 to TRBJ2-7; TRBD2 is taken as the D call from the table, unchecked against the DNA. Germline CDR1 is SGHAT and CDR2 is FQNNGV. Inclusive of both ends, the CDR3 amounts to 10 amino acids. CDR3 sequence reads: CASSLATVTG.

The J gene is TRBJ1-1, the V gene TRBV2; D not certain. The V and J ends lost 3 bases and 4 bases respectively, with 9 bases between them. This CDR3 region has 13 residues. Germline V CDR1 and CDR2: SNHLY, FYNNEI. CDR3: CASSEDLPTEAFF. The DNA for the CDR3 is TGTGCCAGCAGTGAGGACTTGCCCACTGAAGCTTTCTTT.

The chain joins TRBV4-2 to TRBJ2-7; no clear D gene. The length of the CDR3 is 17 residues. Germline CDR1 and CDR2: LGHNA and YNFKEQ. With 0 bases removed from V and 6 bases from J, the gap between germline ends came to 21 bases. The CDR3 reads CASSQDLKYGLPREQYF. The CDR3 DNA reads TGTGCCAGCAGCCAAGATCTTAAGTACGGGCTCCCACGCGAGCAGTACTTC.

J is TRBJ2-7 and V is TRBV5-1; TRBD1 is a possible D gene (6 bases). The germline V gene encodes CDR1 SGHRS and CDR2 YFSETQ. CDR3 length: 14 amino acids. With 4 bases removed from V and 1 base from J, the gap between germline ends came to 12 bases. The CDR3 DNA reads TGCGCCAGCAGCAATCGACAGGCGTCCTACGAGCAGTACTTC. The encoded protein is CASSNRQASYEQYF.

V and J are TRBV7-8 and TRBJ2-7; TRBD2 is a possible D gene (6 bases). There are 16 residues in the CDR3. CDR1 and CDR2 from the germline V gene are SGHVS and FQNEAQ. Trimming removed 4 bases from V and 0 bases from J, with 16 bases in between. This CDR3 is CASSYHRENPSYEQYF. As DNA, the CDR3 is TGTGCCAGCAGCTACCACCGGGAGAACCCCTCCTACGAGCAGTACTTC.

A single count supports this clonotype. The CDR3 spells CSAEDWENGSYEQYF. In nucleotides, the CDR3 is TGCAGTGCGGAAGACTGGGAGAACGGCTCCTACGAGCAGTACTTC. This chain links TRBV20-1 with TRBJ2-7, with D perhaps matching TRBD2 (5 bases). Germline CDR1 is DFQATT and CDR2 is SNEGSKA (reference sequence). V shed 6 bases and J shed 0 bases, with 18 bases lying between them. The CDR3 covers 15 residues.

The chain couples TRBV20-1 to TRBJ2-5; D gene unclear. Germline values: CDR1 DFQATT, CDR2 SNEGSKA (reference sequence). Trimming cost V 0 bases and J 1 base, with 9 bases left between them. The CDR3 covers 14 residues. CDR3 residues: CSARELGSQETQYF. CDR3 DNA: TGCAGTGCTAGAGAGCTGGGCAGCCAAGAGACCCAGTACTTC.

On this clonotype: A read error is likely, as this CDR3 ends without the conserved phenylalanine or tryptophan. The chain is built from TRBV9 and TRBJ1-3; D ambiguous. The CDR3 has 14 residues. Germline-derived CDR1 and CDR2 are SGDLS and YYNGEE. V was cut by 2 bases and J by 7 bases, with 13 bases left in between. The CDR3 spells CASSVGRGGNTIYG. As DNA, the CDR3 is TGTGCCAGCAGCGTCGGCCGAGGTGGGAACACCATATATGGT.

The chain has TRBV19 and TRBJ2-7, with D possibly being TRBD2 (6 bases). Trimming pared 3 bases from V and 3 bases from J, leaving 15 bases between. Germline loops: CDR1 LNHDA, CDR2 SQIVND (reference sequence). The CDR3 has 15 amino acids. The CDR3: CASSMGVRTNYEQYF. The CDR3 DNA reads TGTGCCAGTAGTATGGGGGTCAGGACTAACTACGAGCAGTACTTC.

The rearrangement links TRBV16 to TRBJ1-2; D is possibly TRBD1 (6 bases). V lost 0 bases to trimming and J lost 2 bases, with 13 bases between them. The CDR3 has 16 amino acids. The germline CDR1 and CDR2 sequences are KGHSY and FQNENV. DNA of the CDR3: TGTGCCAGCAGCCAATCGCCTACTGACAGGAACTATGGCTACACCTTC. Encoded protein: CASSQSPTDRNYGYTF.

This clonotype was seen ten or more times. In nucleotides, the CDR3 is TGTGCCAGCGGAGGGCAAGGGAACACTGAAGCTTTCTTT. This translates into CASGGQGNTEAFF. The chain employs TRBV9 and TRBJ1-1; unclear D gene. The CDR3 has 13 amino acids. The ends were cut back, 7 bases at V and 1 base at J, with 11 bases in the middle. Germline CDR1 and CDR2: SGDLS and YYNGEE.

The chain uses TRBV12-3 or TRBV12-4 and TRBJ1-6; 7 positions match TRBD1. Losses at the gene ends were 4 bases for V and 1 base for J; bases not matched to a gene: 7. This CDR3 spans 17 amino acids. CDR3 region: CASSWDSIQSYNSPLHF. In DNA form, the CDR3 reads TGTGCCAGCAGTTGGGACAGTATCCAGTCCTATAATTCACCCCTCCACTTT.

The chain employs TRBV4-2 and TRBJ2-7, with D tentatively TRBD1 (5 bases). Germline CDR1 and CDR2: LGHNA and YNFKEQ. The CDR3 is 14 residues long. Trimming stripped 1 base from V and 5 bases from J, with 12 bases between. CDR3 sequence reads: CASSQGAGRNEQYF. The CDR3, as DNA: TGTGCCAGCAGCCAAGGGGCAGGGCGGAACGAGCAGTACTTC.

In its sample, this clonotype was seen a few times. V is TRBV29-1 and J is TRBJ2-1, with 8 positions matching TRBD1. CDR3 length: 14 amino acids. Unmatched junction bases numbered 6, after V lost 7 bases and J lost 1 base. Germline V gene data show CDR1 as SQVTM and CDR2 as ANQGSEA. CDR3 residues: CSAYRDRSYNEQFF. In DNA form, the CDR3 reads TGCAGCGCCTATCGGGACAGGTCCTACAATGAGCAGTTCTTC.

The V gene is TRBV28, the J gene TRBJ2-1; D unclear. The CDR3 length is 12 residues. CDR1 and CDR2 from the germline V gene are MDHEN and SYDVKM. The V end lost 3 bases, the J end lost 7 bases, and 7 bases lay between the germline ends. The CDR3 DNA sequence: TGTGCCAGCAGTTTTGAGGTAAATGAGCAGTTCTTC. It codes for CASSFEVNEQFF.

With respect to this clonotype: A read error may account for a junction end that differs from germline. The chain joins TRBV7-2 to TRBJ2-1; D is unresolved. Looked up from germline, CDR1 is SGHTA and CDR2 is FQGNSA. CDR3 length: 17 residues. The CDR3 here is CASSLGRGGSSCNEQFF. The CDR3 region has the DNA TGTGCCAGCAGCTTGGGTCGAGGTGGTAGCTCCTGCAATGAGCAGTTCTTC.

The chain carries TRBV20-1 and TRBJ1-1; maybe TRBD1 (6 bases). The CDR3 contains 15 residues. Germline V lookup: CDR1 DFQATT, CDR2 SNEGSKA (reference sequence). V lost 3 bases to trimming and J lost 7 bases, with 21 bases between them. CDR3 nucleotide sequence: TGCAGTGCTAGGGACTTCGAGGGGGGGCTGGATGAAGCTTTCTTT. Protein product: CSARDFEGGLDEAFF.

This clonotype was recorded many times. The chain employs TRBV24-1 and TRBJ2-1; TRBD2 might be the D (5 bases). V was clipped by 1 base and J by 7 bases, with 7 bases between them. This CDR3 has 13 amino acids. Germline lookup yields CDR1 KGHDR and CDR2 SFDVKD. CDR3 sequence: CATSDLGGNEQFF. Written as DNA, the CDR3 is TGTGCCACCAGTGATTTAGGCGGGAATGAGCAGTTCTTC.

The J gene is TRBJ2-7, the V gene TRBV24-1, with a weak D call TRBD1 (5 bases). This CDR3 comprises 13 residues. The V and J ends lost 2 bases and 1 base respectively, with 5 bases between them. The germline gives CDR1 KGHDR, CDR2 SFDVKD. The CDR3 DNA follows: TGTGCCACCAGTGATTACAGGTCCTACGAGCAGTACTTC. Its protein is CATSDYRSYEQYF.

The rearrangement uses TRBV10-2 and TRBJ2-1; 7 bases fit TRBD1. With V trimmed by 4 bases and J by 5 bases, 8 bases remained unmatched. CDR3 length: 15 residues. Germline V gene sequence: CDR1 WSHSY, CDR2 SAAADI. The DNA of the CDR3 is TGCGCCAGCAGTGTGGCAGGGGGTGAACACAATGAGCAGTTCTTC. Protein sequence: CASSVAGGEHNEQFF.

The chain carries TRBV7-8 and TRBJ2-6; the D gene is possibly TRBD1 (6 bases). V shed 2 bases and J shed 1 base, with 12 bases lying between them. The CDR3 runs to 17 residues. CDR1 is SGHVS and CDR2 is FQNEAQ in the germline V gene. CDR3 region: CASSLRPGESGANVLTF. The CDR3 DNA sequence: TGTGCCAGCAGCTTACGTCCAGGGGAATCTGGGGCCAACGTCCTGACTTTC.

The rearrangement joins TRBV24-1 to TRBJ2-3; no clear D gene. Looked up from germline, CDR1 is KGHDR and CDR2 is SFDVKD. Trimming shortened V by 4 bases and J by 4 bases, and 8 bases separated the two germline ends. This CDR3 contains 13 residues. The CDR3 here is CATSDLTPDTQYF. The DNA for the CDR3 is TGTGCCACCAGTGACCTGACACCAGATACGCAGTATTTT.

The gene calls are TRBV7-2 and TRBJ1-2; D is unresolved. Germline CDR1 SGHTA, CDR2 FQGNSA. The CDR3 consists of 14 residues. Trimming left V 5 bases short and J 6 bases short, with 16 bases between. The CDR3 nucleotides are TGTGCCAGCAGCCCAGATGGGGTGGGCAATGGCTACACCTTC. Its protein product is CASSPDGVGNGYTF.

This chain links TRBV7-2 with TRBJ2-2; D is tentatively TRBD1 or TRBD2 (5 bases each). The CDR3 extends over 16 amino acids. Germline values: CDR1 SGHTA, CDR2 FQGNSA. V was pared by 5 bases and J by 2 bases, with 15 bases between. CDR3 loop: CASSLPAGTNTGELFF. DNA of the CDR3: TGTGCCAGCAGCCTGCCCGCAGGGACCAACACCGGGGAGCTGTTTTTT.

The chain links TRBV19 to TRBJ2-1, with 7 bases matching TRBD2. Per germline, CDR1 LNHDA and CDR2 SQIVND (reference sequence). With 6 bases clipped from V and 4 bases from J, the junction kept 6 bases outside the gene matches. The CDR3 covers 14 residues. CDR3 sequence: CASSTGTTYNEQFF. Written as DNA, the CDR3 is TGTGCCAGTAGCACCGGGACTACATACAATGAGCAGTTCTTC.

V usage is TRBV7-8 and J usage is TRBJ2-5, with 9 positions matching TRBD2. Looked up from germline, CDR1 is SGHVS and CDR2 is FQNEAQ. The CDR3 sequence is 16 residues long. J lost 5 bases, V lost 2 bases, and 9 bases had no gene match. Here the CDR3 DNA reads TGTGCCAGCAGCTTATCTGCGCGGGGGGGACAGGAGACCCAGTACTTC. Protein sequence: CASSLSARGGQETQYF.

This chain joins TRBV19 and TRBJ2-1; D ambiguous. This CDR3 is 12 amino acids long. Germline-derived CDR1 and CDR2 are LNHDA and SQIVND (reference sequence). The ends were cut back, 10 bases at V and 5 bases at J, with 12 bases in the middle. The CDR3 DNA follows: TGTGCCAATATTGTACGGGACAATGAGCAGTTCTTC. The encoded protein is CANIVRDNEQFF.